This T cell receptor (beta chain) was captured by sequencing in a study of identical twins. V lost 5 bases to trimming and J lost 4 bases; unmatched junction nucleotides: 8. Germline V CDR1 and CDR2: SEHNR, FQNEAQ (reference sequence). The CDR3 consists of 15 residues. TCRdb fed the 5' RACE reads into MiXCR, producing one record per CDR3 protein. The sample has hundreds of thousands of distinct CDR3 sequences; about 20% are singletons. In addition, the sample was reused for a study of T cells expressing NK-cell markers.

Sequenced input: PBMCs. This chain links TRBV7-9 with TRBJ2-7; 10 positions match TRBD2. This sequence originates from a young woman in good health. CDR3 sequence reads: CASSQTGTSVYEQYF. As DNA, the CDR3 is TGTGCCAGCAGCCAAACAGGGACTAGCGTGTACGAGCAGTACTTC.